This is a list of T cell receptor beta chains from one sample in a study of blood T cell repertoires in COVID-19. TCRdb's table, derived via immunoSEQ multiplex PCR, lists solely in-frame clones and lacks some. Of a few hundred thousand clones listed, around 89% are singletons. The sequencing sample was made of PBMCs or T cells enriched from blood (not recorded which). The receptors come from a woman aged 30 to 39 who had recovered from COVID-19. The CDR3 runs from the conserved cysteine through the conserved F or W. Each record gives: V gene, D gene, clone size, J gene, CDR3 DNA, CDR3 protein. A D gene is named only where the DNA matches it firmly. The size entry is marked missing in some rows and otherwise reads once, few, many or a size class.

v_call: TRBV2
d_call: TRBD1
clone_size: NA
j_call: TRBJ1-2
cdr3_nt: TGTGCCAGCTCACAGGGGGCTTTGGACTATGGCTACACCTTC
cdr3_aa: CASSQGALDYGYTF

v_call: TRBV7-6
d_call: NA
clone_size: few
j_call: TRBJ2-7
cdr3_nt: TGTGCCAGCAGCAAATGGGTGGGGGGCGAGCAGTACTTC
cdr3_aa: CASSKWVGGEQYF

v_call: TRBV7-9
d_call: TRBD1
clone_size: NA
j_call: TRBJ1-2
cdr3_nt: TGTGCCAGCAGAACGATCCCAGGGGGCGCCTACTATGGCTACACCTTC
cdr3_aa: CASRTIPGGAYYGYTF

v_call: TRBV28
d_call: NA
clone_size: NA
j_call: TRBJ1-2
cdr3_nt: TGTGCCACCTCCTACACGGGCAGGGCGGGAGGCTACACCTTC
cdr3_aa: CATSYTGRAGGYTF

v_call: TRBV6-5
d_call: NA
clone_size: NA
j_call: TRBJ1-2
cdr3_nt: TGTGCCAGCAGTTTTCGGCAGGGGAACTATGGCTACACCTTC
cdr3_aa: CASSFRQGNYGYTF

v_call: TRBV6-5
d_call: NA
clone_size: NA
j_call: TRBJ1-2
cdr3_nt: TGTGCCAGCAGCATCAGTACTAACTATGGCTACACCTTC
cdr3_aa: CASSISTNYGYTF

v_call: TRBV6-2/TRBV6-3
d_call: NA
clone_size: NA
j_call: TRBJ1-4
cdr3_nt: TGTGCCAGCAGTTACTCGTACAGCGAAAAACTGTTTTTT
cdr3_aa: CASSYSYSEKLFF

v_call: TRBV29-1
d_call: NA
clone_size: once
j_call: TRBJ2-1
cdr3_nt: TGCAGCGCCCTCACTAGCTTCCATGAGCAGTTCTTC
cdr3_aa: CSALTSFHEQFF

v_call: TRBV11-2
d_call: NA
clone_size: NA
j_call: TRBJ2-5
cdr3_nt: TGTGCCAGCAGGACACTCCCGACCAGGGGTGGGGAAGAGACCCAGTACTTC
cdr3_aa: CASRTLPTRGGEETQYF

v_call: TRBV19
d_call: NA
clone_size: NA
j_call: TRBJ1-1
cdr3_nt: TGTGCCAGTAGTACTCCAGGGTTGAACACTGAAGCTTTCTTT
cdr3_aa: CASSTPGLNTEAFF

v_call: TRBV27
d_call: TRBD1
clone_size: NA
j_call: TRBJ1-2
cdr3_nt: TGTGCCAGCAGCCCTCAACAGGGGAACTATGGCTACACCTTC
cdr3_aa: CASSPQQGNYGYTF

v_call: TRBV19
d_call: NA
clone_size: NA
j_call: TRBJ2-1
cdr3_nt: TGTGCCAGTAGTACAGGGGGGTCCTCCTACAATGAGCAGTTCTTC
cdr3_aa: CASSTGGSSYNEQFF

v_call: TRBV11-2
d_call: TRBD1
clone_size: NA
j_call: TRBJ1-2
cdr3_nt: TGTGCCAGCAGCTGGCGGACAGGGGGAGGATATGGCTACACCTTC
cdr3_aa: CASSWRTGGGYGYTF

v_call: TRBV19
d_call: TRBD2
clone_size: NA
j_call: TRBJ2-7
cdr3_nt: TGTGCCAGTGATTCTAGCGGGAGGGCCTACGAGCAGTACTTC
cdr3_aa: CASDSSGRAYEQYF

v_call: TRBV4-3
d_call: NA
clone_size: NA
j_call: TRBJ2-7
cdr3_nt: TGCGCCAGCAGCCAAGATATCGGAGCAGGGGTCTACGAGCAGTACTTC
cdr3_aa: CASSQDIGAGVYEQYF

v_call: TRBV27
d_call: TRBD2
clone_size: NA
j_call: TRBJ2-7
cdr3_nt: TGTGCCAGCAGTTCAACTAGCGGGGCTTCCTACTACGAGCAGTACTTC
cdr3_aa: CASSSTSGASYYEQYF

v_call: TRBV5-8
d_call: NA
clone_size: NA
j_call: TRBJ1-2
cdr3_nt: TGTGCCAGCAGCTACAGGGCTCATGGCTACACCTTC
cdr3_aa: CASSYRAHGYTF

v_call: TRBV7-8
d_call: NA
clone_size: NA
j_call: TRBJ1-1
cdr3_nt: TGTGCCAGCAGCTTATTCGGGCAGGGGAACACTGAAGCTTTCTTT
cdr3_aa: CASSLFGQGNTEAFF

v_call: TRBV7-2
d_call: NA
clone_size: NA
j_call: TRBJ1-5
cdr3_nt: TGTGCCAGCAGCTTAGCCAGGGGTAGCAATCAGCCCCAGCATTTT
cdr3_aa: CASSLARGSNQPQHF

v_call: TRBV6-2/TRBV6-3
d_call: NA
clone_size: NA
j_call: TRBJ1-2
cdr3_nt: TGTGCCAGCAGTCAAACGCGGTATGGCTACACCTTC
cdr3_aa: CASSQTRYGYTF

v_call: TRBV3-1/TRBV3-2
d_call: TRBD1
clone_size: NA
j_call: TRBJ1-1
cdr3_nt: TGTGCCAGCAGCACCCGGACAGGGTACACTGAAGCTTTCTTT
cdr3_aa: CASSTRTGYTEAFF

v_call: TRBV7-2
d_call: TRBD2
clone_size: NA
j_call: TRBJ2-7
cdr3_nt: TGTGCCAGCAGCTTAGGTCCCGCGGGAGGGTACGAGCAGTACTTC
cdr3_aa: CASSLGPAGGYEQYF

v_call: TRBV10-3
d_call: TRBD1
clone_size: NA
j_call: TRBJ2-3
cdr3_nt: TGTGCCATCAGTGTCCGAGGGGACAGGGGGAGGGATACGCAGTATTTT
cdr3_aa: CAISVRGDRGRDTQYF